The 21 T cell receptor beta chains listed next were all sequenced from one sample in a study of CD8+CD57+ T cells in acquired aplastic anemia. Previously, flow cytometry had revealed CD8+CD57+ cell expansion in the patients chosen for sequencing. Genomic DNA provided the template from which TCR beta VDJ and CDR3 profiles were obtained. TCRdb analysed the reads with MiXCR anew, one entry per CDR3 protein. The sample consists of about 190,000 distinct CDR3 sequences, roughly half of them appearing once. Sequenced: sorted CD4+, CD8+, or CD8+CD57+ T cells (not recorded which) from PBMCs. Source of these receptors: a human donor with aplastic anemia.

CDR3 DNA: TGTGCCAGCAGACTAGCTAATGAGCAGTTCTTC. Translated, it gives CASRLANEQFF. The V and J genes are TRBV25-1 and TRBJ2-1; possibly TRBD2 for D (6 bases). V was clipped by 6 bases and J by 7 bases, with 7 bases between them. Germline loops: CDR1 MGHDK, CDR2 SYGVNS. The CDR3 consists of 11 residues.

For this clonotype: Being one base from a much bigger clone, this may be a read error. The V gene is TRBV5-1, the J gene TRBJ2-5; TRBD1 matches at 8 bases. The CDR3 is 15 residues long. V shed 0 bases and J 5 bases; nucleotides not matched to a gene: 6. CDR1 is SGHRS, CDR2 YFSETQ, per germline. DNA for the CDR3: TGCGCCAGCAGCTTGGTTGGGGCAGGGGGCGAGACCCAGTACTTC. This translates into CASSLVGAGGETQYF.

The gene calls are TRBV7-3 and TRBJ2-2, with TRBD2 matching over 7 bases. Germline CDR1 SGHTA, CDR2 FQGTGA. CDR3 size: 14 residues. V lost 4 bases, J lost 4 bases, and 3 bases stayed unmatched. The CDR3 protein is CASSSSGTTGELFF. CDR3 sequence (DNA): TGTGCCAGCAGCTCTAGCGGAACCACCGGGGAGCTGTTTTTT.

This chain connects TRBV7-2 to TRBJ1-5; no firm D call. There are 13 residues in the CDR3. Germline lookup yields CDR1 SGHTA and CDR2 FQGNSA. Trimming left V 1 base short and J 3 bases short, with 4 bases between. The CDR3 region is CASSLGLNQPQHF. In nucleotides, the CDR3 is TGTGCCAGCAGCTTAGGACTCAATCAGCCCCAGCATTTT.

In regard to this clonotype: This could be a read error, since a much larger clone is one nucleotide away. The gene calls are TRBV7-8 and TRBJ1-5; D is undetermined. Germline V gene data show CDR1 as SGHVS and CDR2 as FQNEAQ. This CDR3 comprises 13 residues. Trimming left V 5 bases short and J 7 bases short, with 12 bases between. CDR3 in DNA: TGTGCCAGCAGCCAAAGGAACTCCCAGCCCCAGCATTTT. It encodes CASSQRNSQPQHF.

The CDR3 loop reads CSARLTGRYEQYF. The CDR3 DNA is TGCAGTGCTAGACTCACCGGACGGTACGAGCAGTACTTC. The chain is built from TRBV20-1 and TRBJ2-7; D gene uncertain. V lost 2 bases, J lost 4 bases, and 12 bases lay in between. CDR1 and CDR2 (germline): DFQATT, SNEGSKA (reference sequence). The CDR3 consists of 13 residues.

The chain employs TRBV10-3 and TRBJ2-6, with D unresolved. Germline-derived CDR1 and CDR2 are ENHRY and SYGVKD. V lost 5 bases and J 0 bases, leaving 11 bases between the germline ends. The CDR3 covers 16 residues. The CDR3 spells CAISNEFISGANVLTF. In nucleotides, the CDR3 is TGTGCCATCAGTAACGAATTTATCTCTGGGGCCAACGTCCTGACTTTC.

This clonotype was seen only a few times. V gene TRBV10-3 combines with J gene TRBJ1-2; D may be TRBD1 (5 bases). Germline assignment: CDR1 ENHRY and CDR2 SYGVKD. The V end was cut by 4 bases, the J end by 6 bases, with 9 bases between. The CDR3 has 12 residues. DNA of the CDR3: TGTGCCATCAGTGGGGGGATGAATGGCTACACCTTC. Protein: CAISGGMNGYTF.

The CDR3 loop is CASSREGEGYTF. The CDR3 DNA is TGTGCCAGTAGCCGGGAGGGGGAGGGCTACACCTTC. This chain connects TRBV19 to TRBJ1-2; D is possibly TRBD1 (6 bases). V lost 6 bases and J 8 bases, leaving 13 bases between the germline ends. The CDR3 contains 12 residues. Germline CDR1 reads LNHDA; CDR2 reads SQIVND (reference sequence). Together with reference TRBV19 and TRBJ1-2, the CDR3 gives the full variable domain: DGGITQSPKYLFRKEGQNVTLSCEQNLNHDAMYWYRQDPGQGLRLIYYSQIVNDFQKGDIAEGYSVSREKKESFPLTVTSAQKNPTAFYLCASSREGEGYTFGSGTRLTVV.

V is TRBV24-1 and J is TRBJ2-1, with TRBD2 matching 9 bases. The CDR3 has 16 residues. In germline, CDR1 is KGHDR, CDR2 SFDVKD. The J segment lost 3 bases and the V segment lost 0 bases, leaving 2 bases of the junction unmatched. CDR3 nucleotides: TGTGCCACCAGTGATTTGGGACTAGCGAGCTACAATGAGCAGTTCTTC. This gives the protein CATSDLGLASYNEQFF.

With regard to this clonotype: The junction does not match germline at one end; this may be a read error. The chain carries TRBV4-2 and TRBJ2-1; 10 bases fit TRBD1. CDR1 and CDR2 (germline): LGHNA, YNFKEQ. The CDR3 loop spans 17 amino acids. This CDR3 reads CASSQDRGQGTENEQLF. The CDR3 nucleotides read TGTGCCAGCAGCCAAGATCGGGGACAGGGGACGGAGAATGAGCAGCTCTTC.

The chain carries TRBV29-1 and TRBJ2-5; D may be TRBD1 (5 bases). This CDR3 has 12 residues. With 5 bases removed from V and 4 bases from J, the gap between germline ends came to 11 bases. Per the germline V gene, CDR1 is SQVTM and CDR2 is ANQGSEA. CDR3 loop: CSVSGARETQYF. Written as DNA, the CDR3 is TGCAGCGTTTCTGGGGCAAGAGAGACCCAGTACTTC.

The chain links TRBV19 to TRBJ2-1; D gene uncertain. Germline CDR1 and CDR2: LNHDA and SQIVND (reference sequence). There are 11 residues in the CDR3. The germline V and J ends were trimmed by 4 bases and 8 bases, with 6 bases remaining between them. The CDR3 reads CASSNFDEQFF. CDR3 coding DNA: TGTGCCAGTAGTAACTTCGATGAGCAGTTCTTC.

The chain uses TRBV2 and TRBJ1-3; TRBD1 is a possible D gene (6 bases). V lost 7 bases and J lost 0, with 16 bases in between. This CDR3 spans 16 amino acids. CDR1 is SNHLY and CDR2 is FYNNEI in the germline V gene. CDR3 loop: CASIRGTRSSGNTIYF. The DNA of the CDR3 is TGTGCCAGCATCCGTGGGACACGAAGCTCTGGAAACACCATATATTTT.

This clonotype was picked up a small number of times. The CDR3 is CSAYLRDRESGTF. Here the CDR3 DNA reads TGCAGCGCTTACCTCCGGGACAGGGAGAGTGGAACCTTC. The chain has TRBV29-1 and TRBJ1-2, with 9 bases lining up with TRBD1. J gave up 14 bases and V 7 bases, and 17 bases lay outside the gene matches. Germline V gene lookup returns CDR1 SQVTM and CDR2 ANQGSEA. The length of the CDR3 is 13 residues.

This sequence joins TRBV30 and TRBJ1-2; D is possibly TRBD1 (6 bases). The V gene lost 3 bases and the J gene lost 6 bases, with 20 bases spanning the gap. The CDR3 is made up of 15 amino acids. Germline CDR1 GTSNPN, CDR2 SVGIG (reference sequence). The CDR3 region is CAWSEGGATPHGYTF. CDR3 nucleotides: TGTGCCTGGAGCGAGGGGGGGGCCACTCCCCATGGCTACACCTTC.

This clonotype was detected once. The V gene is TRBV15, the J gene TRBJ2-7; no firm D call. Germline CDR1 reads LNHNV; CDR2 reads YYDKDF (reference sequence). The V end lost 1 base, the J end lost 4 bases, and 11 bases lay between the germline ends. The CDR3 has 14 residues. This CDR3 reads CATSRVDAGYEQYF. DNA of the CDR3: TGTGCCACCAGCAGAGTTGACGCAGGATACGAGCAGTACTTC.

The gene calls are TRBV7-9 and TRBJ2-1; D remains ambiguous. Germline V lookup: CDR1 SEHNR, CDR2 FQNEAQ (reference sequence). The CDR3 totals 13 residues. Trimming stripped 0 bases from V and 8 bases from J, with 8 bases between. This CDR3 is CASSLAGGDEQFF. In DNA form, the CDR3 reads TGTGCCAGCAGCTTAGCGGGTGGGGATGAGCAGTTCTTC.

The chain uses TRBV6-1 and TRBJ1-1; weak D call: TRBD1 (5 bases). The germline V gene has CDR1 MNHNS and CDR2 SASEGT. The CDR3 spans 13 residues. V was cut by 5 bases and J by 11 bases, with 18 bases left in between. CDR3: CASSLDGTKRAFF. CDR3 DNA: TGTGCCAGCAGTCTAGACGGGACGAAGAGGGCTTTCTTT.

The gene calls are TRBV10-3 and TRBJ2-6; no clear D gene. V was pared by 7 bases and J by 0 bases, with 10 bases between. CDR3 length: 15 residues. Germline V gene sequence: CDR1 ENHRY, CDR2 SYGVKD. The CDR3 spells CAINLGTSGANVLTF. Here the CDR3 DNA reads TGTGCCATCAATTTGGGCACCTCTGGGGCCAACGTCCTGACTTTC.

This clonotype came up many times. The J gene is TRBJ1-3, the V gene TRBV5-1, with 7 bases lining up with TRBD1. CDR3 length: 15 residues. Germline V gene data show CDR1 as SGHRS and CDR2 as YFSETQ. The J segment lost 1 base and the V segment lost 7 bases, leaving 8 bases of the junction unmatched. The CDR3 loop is CASGKGAQSGNTIYF. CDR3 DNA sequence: TGCGCCAGCGGCAAGGGGGCCCAATCTGGAAACACCATATATTTT.